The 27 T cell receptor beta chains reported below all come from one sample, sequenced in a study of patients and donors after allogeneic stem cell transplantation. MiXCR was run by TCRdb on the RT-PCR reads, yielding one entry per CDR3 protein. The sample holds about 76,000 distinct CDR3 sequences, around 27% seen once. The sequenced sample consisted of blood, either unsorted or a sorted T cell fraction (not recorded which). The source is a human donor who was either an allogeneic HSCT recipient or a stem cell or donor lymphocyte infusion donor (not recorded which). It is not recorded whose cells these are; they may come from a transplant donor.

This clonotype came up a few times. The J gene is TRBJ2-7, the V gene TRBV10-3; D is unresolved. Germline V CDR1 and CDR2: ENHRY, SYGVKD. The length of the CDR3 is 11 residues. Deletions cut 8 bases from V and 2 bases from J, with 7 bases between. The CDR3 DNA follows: TGTGCCATCGGAGAAACCTACGAGCAGTACTTC. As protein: CAIGETYEQYF.

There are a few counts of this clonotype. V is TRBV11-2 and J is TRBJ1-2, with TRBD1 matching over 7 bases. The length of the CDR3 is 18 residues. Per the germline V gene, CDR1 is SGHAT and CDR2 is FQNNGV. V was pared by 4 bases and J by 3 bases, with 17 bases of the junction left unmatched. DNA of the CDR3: TGTGCCAGCAGCTCCCTAGCCCCGAGAGACAGGGCGGACTATGGCTACACCTTC. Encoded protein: CASSSLAPRDRADYGYTF.

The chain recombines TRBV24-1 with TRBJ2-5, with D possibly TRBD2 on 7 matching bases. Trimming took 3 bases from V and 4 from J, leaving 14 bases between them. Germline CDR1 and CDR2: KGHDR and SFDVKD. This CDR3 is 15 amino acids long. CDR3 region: CATSDRGRDGETQYF. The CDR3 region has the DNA TGTGCCACCAGTGATAGGGGGAGGGATGGAGAGACCCAGTACTTC.

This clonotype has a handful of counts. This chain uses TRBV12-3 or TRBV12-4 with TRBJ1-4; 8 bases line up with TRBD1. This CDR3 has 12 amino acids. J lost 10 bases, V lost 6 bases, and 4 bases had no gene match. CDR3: CASRAQGGKLFF. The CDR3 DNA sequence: TGTGCCAGCAGGGCACAGGGGGGAAAACTGTTTTTT.

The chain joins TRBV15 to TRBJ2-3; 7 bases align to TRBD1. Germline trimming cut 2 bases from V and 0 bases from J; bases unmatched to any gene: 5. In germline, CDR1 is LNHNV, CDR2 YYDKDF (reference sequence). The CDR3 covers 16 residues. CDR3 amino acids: CATSRRQGDSTDTQYF. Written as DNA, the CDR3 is TGTGCCACCAGCAGAAGACAGGGTGATAGCACAGATACGCAGTATTTT.

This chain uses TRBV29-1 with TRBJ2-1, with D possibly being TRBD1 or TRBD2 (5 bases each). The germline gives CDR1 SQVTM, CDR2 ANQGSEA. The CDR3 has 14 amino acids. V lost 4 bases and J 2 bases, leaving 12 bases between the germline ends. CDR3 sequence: CSVGGSGTYNEQFF. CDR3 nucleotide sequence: TGCAGCGTTGGAGGGTCAGGGACCTACAATGAGCAGTTCTTC.

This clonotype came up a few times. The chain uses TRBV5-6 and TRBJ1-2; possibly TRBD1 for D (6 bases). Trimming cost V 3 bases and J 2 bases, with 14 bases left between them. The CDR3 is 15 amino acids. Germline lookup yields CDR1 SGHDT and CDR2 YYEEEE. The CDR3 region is CASSWWTAENYGYTF. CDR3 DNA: TGTGCCAGCAGCTGGTGGACAGCCGAAAACTATGGCTACACCTTC. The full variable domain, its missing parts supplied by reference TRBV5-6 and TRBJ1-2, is DAGVTQSPTHLIKTRGQQVTLRCSPKSGHDTVSWYQQALGQGPQFIFQYYEEEERQRGNFPDRFSGHQFPNYSSELNVNALLLGDSALYLCASSWWTAENYGYTFGSGTRLTVV.

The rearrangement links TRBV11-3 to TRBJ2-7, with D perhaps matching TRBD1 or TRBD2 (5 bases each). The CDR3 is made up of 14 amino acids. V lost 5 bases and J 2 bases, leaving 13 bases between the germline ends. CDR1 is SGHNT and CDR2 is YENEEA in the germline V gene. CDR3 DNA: TGTGCCAGCAGCATCCCGGGGCGAGCCTACGAGCAGTACTTC. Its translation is CASSIPGRAYEQYF.

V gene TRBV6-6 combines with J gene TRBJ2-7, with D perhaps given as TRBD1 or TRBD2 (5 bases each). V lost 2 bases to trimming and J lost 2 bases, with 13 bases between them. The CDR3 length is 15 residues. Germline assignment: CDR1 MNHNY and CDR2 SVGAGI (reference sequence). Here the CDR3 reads CASSYTSRGPYEQYF. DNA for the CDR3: TGTGCCAGCAGTTACACCTCCCGGGGCCCCTACGAGCAGTACTTC.

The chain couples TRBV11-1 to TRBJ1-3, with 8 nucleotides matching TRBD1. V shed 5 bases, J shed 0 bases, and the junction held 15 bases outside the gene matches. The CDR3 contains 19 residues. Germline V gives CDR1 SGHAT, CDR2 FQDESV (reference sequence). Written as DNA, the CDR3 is TGTGCCAGCAGCGGGACAGGTCTCAGGCCTCCGATCTCTGGAAACACCATATATTTT. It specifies CASSGTGLRPPISGNTIYF.

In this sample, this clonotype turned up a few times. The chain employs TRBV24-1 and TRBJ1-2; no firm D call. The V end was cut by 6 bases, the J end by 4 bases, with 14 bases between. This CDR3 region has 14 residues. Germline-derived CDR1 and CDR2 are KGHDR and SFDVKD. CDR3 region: CATSSEPPVYGYTF. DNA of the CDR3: TGTGCCACCAGTTCTGAACCCCCAGTCTATGGCTACACCTTC.

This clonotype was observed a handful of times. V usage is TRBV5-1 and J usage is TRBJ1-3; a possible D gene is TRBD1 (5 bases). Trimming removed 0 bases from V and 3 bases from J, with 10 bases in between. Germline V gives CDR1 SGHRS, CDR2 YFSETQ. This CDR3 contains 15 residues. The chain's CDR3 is CASSLEGRGGNTIYF. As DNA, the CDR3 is TGCGCCAGCAGCTTGGAGGGGCGCGGTGGAAACACCATATATTTT.

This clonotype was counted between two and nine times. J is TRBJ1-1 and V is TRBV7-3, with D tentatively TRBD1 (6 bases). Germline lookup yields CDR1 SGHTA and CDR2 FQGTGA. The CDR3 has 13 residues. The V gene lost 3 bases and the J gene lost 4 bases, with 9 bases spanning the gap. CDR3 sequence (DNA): TGTGCCAGCAGCTTCGTGACAGGCACTGAAGCTTTCTTT. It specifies CASSFVTGTEAFF.

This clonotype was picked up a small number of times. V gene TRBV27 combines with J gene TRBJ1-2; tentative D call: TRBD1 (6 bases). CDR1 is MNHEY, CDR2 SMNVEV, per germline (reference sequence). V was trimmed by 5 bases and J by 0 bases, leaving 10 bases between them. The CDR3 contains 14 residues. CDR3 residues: CASSTTGTNYGYTF. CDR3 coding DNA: TGTGCCAGCAGTACGACAGGCACTAACTATGGCTACACCTTC.

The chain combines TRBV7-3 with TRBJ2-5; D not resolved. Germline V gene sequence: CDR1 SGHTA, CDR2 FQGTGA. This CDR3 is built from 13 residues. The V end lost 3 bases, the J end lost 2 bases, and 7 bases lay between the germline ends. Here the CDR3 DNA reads TGTGCCAGCAGCTTGACCAGACAAGAGACCCAGTACTTC. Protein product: CASSLTRQETQYF.

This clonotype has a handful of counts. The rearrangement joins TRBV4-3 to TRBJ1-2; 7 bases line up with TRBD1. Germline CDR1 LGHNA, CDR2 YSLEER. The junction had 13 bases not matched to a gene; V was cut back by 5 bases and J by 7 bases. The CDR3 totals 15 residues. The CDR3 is CASSYTHGTAGGYTF. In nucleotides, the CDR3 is TGCGCCAGCAGCTATACGCACGGGACAGCTGGTGGCTACACCTTC.

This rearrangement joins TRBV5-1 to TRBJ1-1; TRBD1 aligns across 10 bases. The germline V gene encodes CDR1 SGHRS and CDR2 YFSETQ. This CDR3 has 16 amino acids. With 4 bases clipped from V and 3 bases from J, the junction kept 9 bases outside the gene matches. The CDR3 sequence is CASSLLLGQGDTEAFF. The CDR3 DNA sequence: TGCGCCAGCAGCCTACTTCTAGGACAGGGGGACACTGAAGCTTTCTTT. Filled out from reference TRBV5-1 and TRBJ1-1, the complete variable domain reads KAGVTQTPRYLIKTRGQQVTLSCSPISGHRSVSWYQQTPGQGLQFLFEYFSETQRNKGNFPGRFSGRQFSNSRSEMNVSTLELGDSALYLCASSLLLGQGDTEAFFGQGTRLTVV.

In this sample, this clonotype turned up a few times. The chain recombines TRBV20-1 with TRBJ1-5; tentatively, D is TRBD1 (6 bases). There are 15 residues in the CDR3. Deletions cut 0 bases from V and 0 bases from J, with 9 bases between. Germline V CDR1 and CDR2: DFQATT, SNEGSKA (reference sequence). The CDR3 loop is CSARDGTNSNQPQHF. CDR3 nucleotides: TGCAGTGCTAGAGATGGGACAAATAGCAATCAGCCCCAGCATTTT.

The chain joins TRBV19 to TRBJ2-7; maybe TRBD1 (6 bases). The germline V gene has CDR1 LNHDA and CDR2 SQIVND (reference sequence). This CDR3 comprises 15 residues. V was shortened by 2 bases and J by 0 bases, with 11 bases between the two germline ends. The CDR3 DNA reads TGTGCCAGTAGTATAACAGGGATCAACTCCTACGAGCAGTACTTC. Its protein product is CASSITGINSYEQYF.

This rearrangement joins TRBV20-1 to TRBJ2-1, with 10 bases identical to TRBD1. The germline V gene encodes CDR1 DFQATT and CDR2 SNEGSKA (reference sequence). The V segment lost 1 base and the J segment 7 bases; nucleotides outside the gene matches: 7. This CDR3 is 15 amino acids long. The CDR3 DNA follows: TGCAGTGCTAGAGCCCCGGGACAGGGGAAGAATGAGCAGTTCTTC. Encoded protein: CSARAPGQGKNEQFF.

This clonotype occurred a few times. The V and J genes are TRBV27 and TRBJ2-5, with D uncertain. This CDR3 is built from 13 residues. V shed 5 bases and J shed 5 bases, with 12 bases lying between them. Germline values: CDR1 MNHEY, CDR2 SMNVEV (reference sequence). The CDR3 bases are TGTGCCAGCAGTATAGGCGTAGTTGAGACCCAGTACTTC. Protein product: CASSIGVVETQYF.

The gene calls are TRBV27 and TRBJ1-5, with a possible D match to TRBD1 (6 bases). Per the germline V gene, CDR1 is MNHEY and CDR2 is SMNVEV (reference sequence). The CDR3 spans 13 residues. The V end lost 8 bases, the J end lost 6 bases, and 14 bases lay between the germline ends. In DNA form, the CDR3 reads TGTGCCAGCGGATGGGGGGCGGGTCAGCCCCAGCATTTT. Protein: CASGWGAGQPQHF.

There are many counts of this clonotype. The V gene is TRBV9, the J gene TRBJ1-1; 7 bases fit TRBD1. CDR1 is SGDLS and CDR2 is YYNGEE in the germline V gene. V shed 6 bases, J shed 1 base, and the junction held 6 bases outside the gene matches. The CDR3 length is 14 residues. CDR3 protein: CASNTGERNTEAFF. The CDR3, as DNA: TGTGCCAGCAACACAGGGGAAAGGAACACTGAAGCTTTCTTT.

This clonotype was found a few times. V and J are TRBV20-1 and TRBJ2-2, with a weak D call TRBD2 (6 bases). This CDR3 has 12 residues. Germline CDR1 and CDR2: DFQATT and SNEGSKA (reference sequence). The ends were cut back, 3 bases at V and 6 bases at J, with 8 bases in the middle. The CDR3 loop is CSASGSAGELFF. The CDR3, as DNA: TGCAGTGCTAGCGGGAGCGCCGGGGAGCTGTTTTTT.

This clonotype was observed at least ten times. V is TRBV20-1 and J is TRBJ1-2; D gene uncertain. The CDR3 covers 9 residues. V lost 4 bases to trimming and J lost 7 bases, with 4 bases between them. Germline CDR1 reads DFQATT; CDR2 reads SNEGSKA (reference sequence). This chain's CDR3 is CSAKSGYTF. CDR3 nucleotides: TGCAGTGCTAAATCTGGCTACACCTTC.

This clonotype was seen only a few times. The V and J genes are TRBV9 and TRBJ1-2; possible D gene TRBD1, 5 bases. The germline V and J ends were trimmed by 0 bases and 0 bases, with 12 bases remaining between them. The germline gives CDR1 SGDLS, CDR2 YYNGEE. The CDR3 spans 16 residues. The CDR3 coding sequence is TGTGCCAGCAGCGTAGGGGGGACGGTCTCTAACTATGGCTACACCTTC. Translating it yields CASSVGGTVSNYGYTF.

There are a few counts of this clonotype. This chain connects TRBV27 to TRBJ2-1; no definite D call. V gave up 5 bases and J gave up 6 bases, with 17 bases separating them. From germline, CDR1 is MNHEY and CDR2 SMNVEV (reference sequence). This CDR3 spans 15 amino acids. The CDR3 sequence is CASSRRCLVANEQFF. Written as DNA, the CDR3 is TGTGCCAGCAGTCGCCGATGCCTGGTCGCCAATGAGCAGTTCTTC.